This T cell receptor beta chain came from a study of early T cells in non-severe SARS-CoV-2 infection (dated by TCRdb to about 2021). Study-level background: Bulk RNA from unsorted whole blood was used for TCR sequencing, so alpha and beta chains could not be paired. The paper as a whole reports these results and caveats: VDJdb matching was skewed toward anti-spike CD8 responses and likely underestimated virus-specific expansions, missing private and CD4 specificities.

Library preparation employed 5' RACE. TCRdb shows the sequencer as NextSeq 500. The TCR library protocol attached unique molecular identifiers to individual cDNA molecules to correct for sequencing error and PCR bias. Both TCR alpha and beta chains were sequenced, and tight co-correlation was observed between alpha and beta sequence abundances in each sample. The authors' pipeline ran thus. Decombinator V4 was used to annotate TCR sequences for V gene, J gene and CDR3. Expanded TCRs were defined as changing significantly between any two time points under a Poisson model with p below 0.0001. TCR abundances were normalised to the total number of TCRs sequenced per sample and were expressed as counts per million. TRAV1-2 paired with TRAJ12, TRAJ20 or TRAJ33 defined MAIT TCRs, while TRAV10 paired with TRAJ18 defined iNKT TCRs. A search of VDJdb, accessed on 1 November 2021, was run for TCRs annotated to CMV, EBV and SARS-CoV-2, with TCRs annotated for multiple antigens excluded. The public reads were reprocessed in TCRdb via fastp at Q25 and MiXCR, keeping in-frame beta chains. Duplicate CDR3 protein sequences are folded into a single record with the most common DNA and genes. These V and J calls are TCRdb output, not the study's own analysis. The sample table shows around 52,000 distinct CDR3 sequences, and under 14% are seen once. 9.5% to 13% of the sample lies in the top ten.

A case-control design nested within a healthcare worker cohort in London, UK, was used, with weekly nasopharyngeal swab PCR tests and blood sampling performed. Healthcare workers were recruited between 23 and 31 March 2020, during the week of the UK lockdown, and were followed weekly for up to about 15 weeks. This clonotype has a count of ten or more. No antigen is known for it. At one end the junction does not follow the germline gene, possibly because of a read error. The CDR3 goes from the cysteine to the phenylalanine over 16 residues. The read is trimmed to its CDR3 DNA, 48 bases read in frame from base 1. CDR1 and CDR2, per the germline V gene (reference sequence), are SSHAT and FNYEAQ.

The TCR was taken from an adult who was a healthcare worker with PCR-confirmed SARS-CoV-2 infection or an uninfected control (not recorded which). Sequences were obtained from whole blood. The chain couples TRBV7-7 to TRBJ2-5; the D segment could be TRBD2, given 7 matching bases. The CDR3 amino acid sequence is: CASSYGGGAYQETQYF. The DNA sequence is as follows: TGTGCTAGCAGCTATGGCGGGGGCGCGTACCAAGAGACCCAGTACTTC.